The rows below give T cell receptor beta chains drawn from one sample of a study of post-analysis software for immune sequencing data. TCRdb re-derived calls from the PCR reads in MiXCR, one entry per CDR3 protein. The profile covers roughly 730,000 distinct CDR3 sequences, with just under 30% appearing a single time and roughly 0.54% taken by the ten largest. Sequencing used blood. These TCRs come from a girl aged 5-17 years with multiple sclerosis. Each CDR3 is given with its conserved first and last residue. D genes are given only for firm matches. Some rows have no size entry. The others give once, few or many, or a class for an expanded clone.

few	TRBV27	TRBD2	TRBJ2-7	CASSPAGLAGEQYF	TGTGCCAGCAGTCCTGCGGGACTAGCGGGTGAGCAGTACTTC
-	TRBV20-1	-	TRBJ2-1	CSQGGPTNEQVF	TGCAGCCAAGGCGGTCCCACCAATGAGCAGGTCTTC
-	TRBV10-3	-	TRBJ2-1	CATRTRNNEQFF	TGTGCCACCAGGACCAGAAACAATGAGCAGTTCTTC
-	TRBV6-5	-	TRBJ1-2	CVSSYSDRNYGYTF	TGTGTCAGCAGTTACTCGGACAGAAACTATGGCTACACCTTC
-	TRBV29-1	-	TRBJ2-1	CSVTRTLTMEQFF	TGCAGCGTGACGCGTACCTTAACCATGGAGCAGTTCTTC
-	TRBV21-1	-	TRBJ1-1	CASSKINRGTEAFF	TGTGCCAGCAGCAAAATTAATAGGGGCACTGAAGCTTTCTTT
-	TRBV7-2	-	TRBJ2-5	CANSSTENSWETQYF	TGTGCCAACAGCTCGACAGAGAACAGTTGGGAGACCCAGTACTTC
-	TRBV7-4	TRBD1	TRBJ1-4	CASSSRPPGTGQNYATNEKLFF	TGTGCCAGCAGCTCCAGACCTCCAGGGACAGGTCAGAACTACGCAACTAATGAAAAACTGTTTTTT
few	TRBV20-1	TRBD1	TRBJ1-1	CSAREQGARLAFF	TGCAGTGCTAGAGAACAGGGGGCCCGGTTGGCTTTCTTT
few	TRBV5-6	-	TRBJ2-5	CASSSLPQDIARTQYF	TGTGCCAGCAGCTCTCTCCCGCAGGACATCGCGAGGACCCAGTACTTC
-	TRBV9	-	TRBJ1-2	CASSVLGFNYGYTF	TGTGCCAGCAGCGTACTCGGGTTTAACTATGGCTACACCTTC
-	TRBV7-2	TRBD1	TRBJ2-7	CASTTTGGAYEQYF	TGTGCCAGCACCACGACAGGGGGAGCCTACGAGCAGTACTTC
-	TRBV28	TRBD1	TRBJ2-3	CASSFWGQGADTQYF	TGTGCCAGCAGTTTCTGGGGACAGGGGGCAGATACGCAGTATTTT
-	TRBV28	-	TRBJ2-5	CASSHGEQETQYF	TGTGCCAGCAGTCACGGGGAACAAGAGACCCAGTACTTC
-	TRBV5-4	-	TRBJ2-5	CASSSLGGPEQYF	TGTGCCAGCAGCTCCCTAGGGGGACCGGAGCAGTACTTC
-	TRBV12-5	-	TRBJ2-7	CASGYAPGSRNEQYF	TGTGCTAGTGGCTATGCGCCGGGCAGTAGAAACGAGCAGTACTTC
-	TRBV7-9	TRBD2	TRBJ2-1	CASSRTSGGYRDEQFF	TGTGCCAGCAGCCGGACTAGCGGGGGCTACCGGGATGAGCAGTTCTTC
-	TRBV28	TRBD1	TRBJ1-5	CASSLSGRGLVQPQHF	TGTGCCAGCAGTTTGTCGGGCAGGGGGCTTGTTCAGCCCCAGCATTTT
-	TRBV24-1	TRBD1	TRBJ2-1	CATSPGGFLDEQFF	TGTGCCACCAGTCCAGGGGGCTTTCTCGATGAGCAGTTCTTC
-	TRBV7-9	TRBD1	TRBJ1-4	CASSLTSGPGGGTNEKLYF	TGTGCCAGCAGCTTAACTTCCGGTCCAGGGGGCGGCACTAATGAAAAACTGTATTTT
-	TRBV7-2	-	TRBJ1-1	CASSLGPGAAAFF	TGTGCCAGCAGCTTAGGGCCAGGGGCCGCGGCTTTCTTT
few	TRBV9	-	TRBJ1-2	CASSVAGGAGGYGYTF	TGTGCCAGCAGCGTAGCTGGGGGGGCTGGTGGCTATGGCTACACCTTC